What follows is one T cell receptor (beta chain) and its context. The sample comes from a study of blood T cell repertoires in COVID-19. V shed 4 bases, J shed 2 bases, and the junction held 4 bases outside the gene matches. Germline V gives CDR1 KGHDR, CDR2 SFDVKD. The CDR3 length is 16 residues. Some clones are missing from TCRdb's copy, which holds only in-frame ones; the method was immunoSEQ multiplex PCR. The sample has hundreds of thousands of clones, about 84% seen once; the top ten hold about 7.7%. V and J are TRBV24-1 and TRBJ2-3; TRBD2 agrees at 11 bases. The receptor's source is a woman aged 35 to 49 with acute COVID-19. Sequencing input: PBMCs or T cells enriched from blood (not recorded which). The CDR3 DNA reads TGTGCCACCAGTGACACGACTAGCGGGGACACAGATACGCAGTATTTT. This sequence encodes CATSDTTSGDTDTQYF.